This is a list of T cell receptor beta chains from one sample in a study of human T cells and chemical hapten exposure. MiXCR, run by TCRdb on the RACE reads, gives a single entry per CDR3 protein. This sample has about 50,000 distinct CDR3 sequences, with approximately 9.5% found just once. Sequences were derived from whole blood, sampled in connection with sensitization to the hapten diphenylcyclopropenone (DPC). The receptor set was obtained from a woman in her 30s with alopecia areata. Some clones in this sample may be carry-over from other donors' samples. The CDR3 runs from the conserved cysteine through the conserved F or W. The D gene is left open where the match is weak. A row's size may be missing; if present it is once, few, many or a size class.

few TRBJ1-2 TRBV27 - 15 CASSLSWQGKDGYTF TGTGCCAGCAGTTTATCGTGGCAGGGGAAGGATGGCTACACCTTC
many TRBJ1-1 TRBV29-1 TRBD1 14 CSVEGGTGGEEAFF TGCAGCGTTGAAGGAGGGACAGGGGGCGAAGAAGCTTTCTTT
- TRBJ1-1 TRBV6-6 - 14 CASSYTRGYTEAFF TGTGCCAGCAGTTACACCCGGGGGTACACTGAAGCTTTCTTT
many TRBJ2-1 TRBV18 TRBD1 17 CASSLPVGQAYYNEQFF TGTGCCAGCTCACTCCCCGTAGGACAGGCCTACTACAATGAGCAGTTCTTC
few TRBJ1-1 TRBV20-1 - 14 CSARAGGRNTEAFF TGCAGTGCTAGAGCTGGGGGGCGGAACACTGAAGCTTTCTTT
many TRBJ2-2 TRBV20-1 TRBD1 15 CSARDKDRGSGELFF TGCAGTGCTAGAGATAAGGACAGGGGATCCGGGGAGCTGTTTTTT
- TRBJ2-1 TRBV11-2 - 16 CASSLGGAGLYNEQFF TGTGCCAGCAGCTTAGGCGGGGCCGGCCTCTACAATGAGCAGTTCTTC
many TRBJ1-1 TRBV2 TRBD1 14 CASGTGEGHTEAFF TGTGCCAGTGGGACAGGGGAGGGTCACACTGAAGCTTTCTTT
- TRBJ2-3 TRBV24-1 - 15 CATSDNRGGRDTQYF TGTGCCACCAGTGATAACAGGGGAGGTCGAGATACGCAGTATTTT
few TRBJ2-7 TRBV6-5 TRBD1 16 CASSPGQGGGYYEQYF TGTGCCAGCAGTCCGGGACAGGGCGGTGGCTACTACGAGCAGTACTTC
many TRBJ1-1 TRBV7-2 TRBD1 17 CASSLRGLGTGDTEAFF TGTGCCAGCAGCTTAAGGGGGTTGGGGACAGGGGACACTGAAGCTTTCTTT
few TRBJ2-5 TRBV6-6 - 15 CASSYPQGYQETQYF TGTGCCAGCAGTTACCCACAGGGTTACCAAGAGACCCAGTACTTC
few TRBJ2-1 TRBV4-2 TRBD2 16 CASSPALAGGPREQFF TGTGCCAGCAGCCCGGCTCTGGCGGGGGGGCCGAGGGAGCAGTTCTTC
- TRBJ1-3 TRBV28 - 11 CASSRLNTIYF TGTGCCAGCAGTCGCCTAAACACCATATATTTT
few TRBJ1-2 TRBV4-2 - 18 CASSQTMGGYSSNYGYTF TGTGCCAGCAGCCAGACCATGGGGGGCTATTCGTCTAACTATGGCTACACCTTC
few TRBJ2-1 TRBV7-2 TRBD2 15 CASSLRAGAYNEQFF TGTGCCAGCAGCTTAAGAGCGGGGGCCTACAATGAGCAGTTCTTC
- TRBJ2-2 TRBV27 TRBD2 18 CASSSTLELAGGPGELFF TGTGCCAGCAGTTCCACCCTCGAACTAGCGGGGGGGCCCGGGGAGCTGTTTTTT
- TRBJ2-1 TRBV10-3 - 15 CAISGLTGLSSEQFF TGTGCCATCAGCGGACTTACTGGACTGTCCAGTGAGCAGTTCTTC
- TRBJ2-7 TRBV7-2 - 15 CASSFAPGQGYEQYF TGTGCCAGCAGCTTTGCCCCGGGCCAAGGCTACGAGCAGTACTTC
many TRBJ1-1 TRBV6-2/TRBV6-3 - 17 CASSYSGTTSLNTEAFF TGTGCCAGCAGTTACTCCGGGACGACCTCGCTGAACACTGAAGCTTTCTTT
- TRBJ2-3 TRBV12-3/TRBV12-4 - 15 CASSLVLDRQDTQYF TGTGCCAGCAGTTTAGTTTTGGACAGACAAGATACGCAGTATTTT
few TRBJ1-2 TRBV9 - 14 CASSPRAPNYGYTF TGTGCCAGCAGCCCCAGGGCCCCTAACTATGGCTACACCTTC
many TRBJ1-6 TRBV3-1 TRBD1 14 CASSPGTDNSPLHF TGTGCCAGCAGCCCAGGGACAGACAATTCACCCCTCCACTTT
few TRBJ2-2 TRBV7-9 - 13 CASGRPNTGELFF TGTGCCAGCGGGCGGCCGAACACCGGGGAGCTGTTTTTT
many TRBJ1-1 TRBV7-9 - 11 CASSLEGTAFF TGTGCCAGCAGCTTAGAAGGGACAGCTTTCTTT
few TRBJ1-5 TRBV24-1 - 12 CATSPPGQPQHF TGTGCCACCAGTCCTCCGGGACAGCCCCAGCATTTT
many TRBJ2-6 TRBV5-5 TRBD1 16 CASSTRQGSGANVLTF TGTGCCAGCAGCACTCGACAGGGCTCTGGGGCCAACGTCCTGACTTTC
few TRBJ2-1 TRBV6-6 TRBD2 15 CASSTGTSGGNEQFF TGTGCCAGCAGCACTGGGACTAGCGGGGGAAATGAGCAGTTCTTC
many TRBJ2-7 TRBV12-3/TRBV12-4 - 15 CASSLGPGGPYEQYF TGTGCCAGCAGTTTAGGTCCTGGGGGACCCTACGAGCAGTACTTC
many TRBJ1-1 TRBV2 TRBD1 12 CASSFGQGEAFF TGTGCCAGCAGTTTTGGACAGGGTGAAGCTTTCTTT
many TRBJ1-1 TRBV7-9 - 13 CASSQSEGTEAFF TGTGCCAGCAGCCAATCGGAAGGAACAGAAGCTTTCTTT
once TRBJ2-7 TRBV30 - 12 CAWSVQSYEQYF TGTGCCTGGAGTGTACAAAGCTACGAGCAGTACTTC
- TRBJ2-7 TRBV14 - 15 CASSHLGKSSYEQYF TGTGCCAGCAGCCACTTGGGTAAGAGCTCCTACGAGCAGTACTTC
many TRBJ1-5 TRBV9 TRBD1 15 CASSSGTDSNQPQHF TGTGCCAGCAGCTCCGGGACAGATAGCAATCAGCCCCAGCATTTT
- TRBJ1-2 TRBV5-6 - 13 CASSLDTFYGYTF TGTGCCAGCAGCTTGGATACTTTCTATGGCTACACCTTC
once TRBJ2-6 TRBV4-3 - 17 CASSQDGYRAGANVLTF TGCGCCAGCAGCCAAGATGGGTACAGGGCCGGGGCCAACGTCCTGACTTTC
many TRBJ1-2 TRBV7-2 TRBD1 16 CASSQGGTGKRGGYTF TGTGCCAGCAGCCAGGGCGGGACAGGCAAAAGGGGTGGCTACACCTTC
- TRBJ1-5 TRBV7-9 - 14 CASSLDHSNQPQHF TGTGCCAGCAGCTTAGACCATAGCAATCAGCCCCAGCATTTT
many TRBJ2-7 TRBV5-1 TRBD1 14 CASSLGGGEAEQYF TGCGCCAGCAGCTTGGGAGGGGGCGAGGCCGAGCAGTACTTC
many TRBJ2-6 TRBV6-5 - 16 CASSYGPHSGANVLTF TGTGCCAGCAGTTACGGTCCTCACTCTGGGGCCAACGTCCTGACTTTC
few TRBJ1-2 TRBV19 TRBD1 14 CASSMRQGPKGYTF TGTGCCAGTAGTATGCGACAGGGCCCAAAAGGCTACACCTTC
- TRBJ1-1 TRBV19 - 13 CASSITKNTEAFF TGTGCCAGTAGTATAACAAAAAACACTGAAGCTTTCTTT
- TRBJ2-3 TRBV7-2 - 13 CASRRGPTDTQYF TGTGCCAGCAGGCGGGGGCCAACAGATACGCAGTATTTT
few TRBJ2-6 TRBV28 - 17 CASRRLDGNSGANVLTF TGTGCCAGCAGGAGACTGGACGGAAACTCTGGGGCCAACGTCCTGACTTTC
few TRBJ1-1 TRBV6-5 - 14 CASTNQIGDTEAFF TGTGCCAGCACTAATCAGATCGGGGACACTGAAGCTTTCTTT
few TRBJ2-7 TRBV13 - 13 CASSPRSTYEQYF TGTGCCAGCAGCCCACGTAGTACCTACGAGCAGTACTTC
few TRBJ2-5 TRBV5-6 TRBD1 16 CASSPLDRGLGETQYF TGTGCCAGCAGCCCCTTGGACAGGGGGTTAGGAGAGACCCAGTACTTC
- TRBJ2-3 TRBV20-1 TRBD2 17 CSAAQRTSGEGADTQYF TGCAGTGCCGCCCAAAGGACTAGCGGGGAAGGAGCAGATACGCAGTATTTT
many TRBJ1-5 TRBV6-2/TRBV6-3 TRBD1 14 CASSYRQGGQPQHF TGTGCCAGCAGTTATAGACAGGGCGGTCAGCCCCAGCATTTT
many TRBJ1-3 TRBV12-3/TRBV12-4 - 16 CASSLETQGLGNTIYF TGTGCCAGCAGCTTGGAGACGCAGGGACTCGGAAACACCATATATTTT
many TRBJ1-1 TRBV6-2/TRBV6-3 TRBD1 15 CASSRTRTGNTEAFF TGTGCCAGCAGCCGCACCAGGACAGGGAACACTGAAGCTTTCTTT
many TRBJ1-5 TRBV18 - 13 CASSTGSNQPQHF TGTGCCAGCTCAACAGGTAGCAATCAGCCCCAGCATTTT